Listed here are 14 T cell receptor beta chains from one sample, sequenced in a study of blood T cell repertoires in COVID-19. Sequencing was performed with immunoSEQ multiplex PCR; in TCRdb, only in-frame clones are kept and a portion is missing. Altogether over 150,000 clones are present, roughly 88% being singletons, with the ten largest covering 2.9%. The sequencing input was peripheral blood. The receptor source for this set is an older woman with acute or convalescent COVID-19.

The table lists this clone with a few counts. V usage is TRBV4-2 and J usage is TRBJ1-4, with TRBD1 matching 9 bases. The V gene's germline CDR1 is LGHNA and CDR2 YNFKEQ. V gave up 1 base and J gave up 7 bases; unmatched junction bases: 10. The CDR3 is 17 amino acids. This chain's CDR3 is CASSQGTGGAPGEKLFF. The CDR3 nucleotides read TGTGCCAGCAGCCAAGGCACAGGGGGCGCACCGGGTGAAAAACTGTTTTTT.

The sample holds a few counts of this clone. V gene TRBV30 combines with J gene TRBJ1-5, with a weak D call TRBD1 (6 bases). The germline V gene has CDR1 GTSNPN and CDR2 SVGIG (reference sequence). The CDR3 is 15 amino acids. The V end was cut by 0 bases, the J end by 6 bases, with 15 bases between. In DNA form, the CDR3 reads TGTGCCTGGAGTGTAGACGGGGGGGCGGCTCAGCCCCAGCATTTT. This encodes CAWSVDGGAAQPQHF.

The V call is TRBV28, the J call TRBJ1-2, with 8 bases aligning to TRBD1. This CDR3 is 14 amino acids long. Unmatched junction bases numbered 8, after V lost 6 bases and J lost 5 bases. Germline CDR1 MDHEN, CDR2 SYDVKM. The DNA for the CDR3 is TGTGCCAGCAGGGGGGGACAGGAGACGTATGGCTACACCTTC. Protein: CASRGGQETYGYTF.

V usage is TRBV29-1 and J usage is TRBJ1-2, with 8 bases fitting TRBD1. The junction had 4 bases not matched to a gene; V was cut back by 1 base and J by 6 bases. Germline CDR1 SQVTM, CDR2 ANQGSEA. The CDR3 is made up of 13 amino acids. This chain's CDR3 is CSVEGQGADGYTF. In DNA, the CDR3 is TGCAGCGTTGAAGGTCAGGGGGCGGATGGCTACACCTTC.

The rearrangement links TRBV5-1 to TRBJ1-1; 9 nucleotides agree with TRBD1. V was clipped by 0 bases and J by 4 bases; unmatched bases: 7. The CDR3 spans 16 residues. The V gene's germline CDR1 is SGHRS and CDR2 YFSETQ. The CDR3: CASSLEQGARTTEAFF. The CDR3 nucleotides read TGCGCCAGCAGCTTGGAACAGGGGGCAAGGACCACTGAAGCTTTCTTT.

The chain has TRBV2 and TRBJ2-3, with TRBD1 matching over 10 bases. This CDR3 is 13 amino acids long. J was trimmed by 4 bases and V by 7 bases; bases with no gene match: 2. The germline CDR1 and CDR2 sequences are SNHLY and FYNNEI. In DNA form, the CDR3 reads TGTGCCAGCAACGGACAGGGGGCAGATACGCAGTATTTT. This sequence encodes CASNGQGADTQYF.

The chain carries TRBV4-1 and TRBJ2-1, with 7 positions matching TRBD1. The ends lost 4 bases at V and 15 bases at J; junction bases unmatched: 15. The CDR3 runs 14 residues. Germline CDR1 and CDR2: MGHRA and YSYEKL. CDR3 amino acids: CASSRSSLTGSPFF. The DNA of the CDR3 is TGCGCCAGCAGCCGATCCTCCCTGACAGGGAGTCCGTTCTTC.

The chain recombines TRBV18 with TRBJ1-2; no reliable D call. The V end lost 3 bases, the J end lost 3 bases, and 8 bases lay between the germline ends. Germline CDR1 reads KGHSH; CDR2 reads LQKENI. The CDR3 has 13 amino acids. CDR3 sequence: CASSPLGDYGYTF. As DNA, the CDR3 is TGTGCCAGCTCACCCCTGGGAGACTATGGCTACACCTTC.

This clone was observed many times. V gene TRBV27 combines with J gene TRBJ2-1; tentatively, D is TRBD2 (5 bases). This CDR3 has 15 residues. V lost 5 bases and J 0 bases, leaving 11 bases between the germline ends. In germline, CDR1 is MNHEY, CDR2 SMNVEV (reference sequence). In DNA form, the CDR3 reads TGTGCCAGCAGTACCCGTGGGAGCTCCTACAATGAGCAGTTCTTC. Translating it yields CASSTRGSSYNEQFF.

This clone was detected a few times. The V call is TRBV7-2, the J call TRBJ1-2, with 9 bases that match TRBD1. The length of the CDR3 is 13 residues. Trimming cost V 5 bases and J 8 bases; bases outside gene matches: 6. The germline V gene has CDR1 SGHTA and CDR2 FQGNSA. The CDR3 sequence: CASSPGDRVGYTF. CDR3 DNA sequence: TGTGCCAGCAGCCCAGGGGACAGGGTCGGCTACACCTTC.

This chain links TRBV5-4 with TRBJ2-7; TRBD2 aligns across 10 bases. This CDR3 spans 15 amino acids. V was clipped by 0 bases and J by 4 bases; unmatched bases: 4. The germline V gene has CDR1 SGHNT and CDR2 YYREEE (reference sequence). In nucleotides, the CDR3 is TGTGCCAGCAGCTTGGGGCTAGCGGGGGAGTACGAGCAGTACTTC. Translating it yields CASSLGLAGEYEQYF.

The chain joins TRBV11-3 to TRBJ2-1; 7 bases line up with TRBD2. V lost 4 bases and J lost 9; bases outside the gene matches: 6. The CDR3 covers 13 residues. The germline gives CDR1 SGHNT, CDR2 YENEEA. CDR3 nucleotide sequence: TGTGCCAGCAGCTCGACTAGCATTACTGAGCAGTTCTTC. Its translation is CASSSTSITEQFF.

This clone has more than one count but fewer than ten. This rearrangement joins TRBV4-1 to TRBJ1-1; the D gene is possibly TRBD1 (6 bases). CDR1 MGHRA and CDR2 YSYEKL come from the germline V gene. V lost 1 base, J lost 4 bases, and 10 bases lay in between. The CDR3 has 14 residues. The DNA for the CDR3 is TGCGCCAGCAGCCAAGGGTTAGGGGGCACTGAAGCTTTCTTT. This sequence encodes CASSQGLGGTEAFF.

This chain joins TRBV14 and TRBJ1-1; possible D gene TRBD1, 6 bases. Looked up from germline, CDR1 is SGHDN and CDR2 is FVKESK. Trimming shortened V by 4 bases and J by 9 bases, and 18 bases separated the two germline ends. The CDR3 has 14 residues. CDR3 nucleotides: TGTGCCAGCAGCCCTCCCGGCCGGGGGGCGAAAGCTTTCTTT. Translated: CASSPPGRGAKAFF.